One and the same sample provided the 24 T cell receptor beta chains below, sequenced in a study of T cell responses to AZD1222 COVID-19 vaccine. TCRdb's table, derived via immunoSEQ multiplex PCR, lists solely in-frame clones and lacks some. The sample comprises more than 140,000 clones, about 91% of which are singletons, and under 2.5% rests with the top ten. Material: peripheral blood, obtained on day 0 of AZD1222 vaccination. These receptors all come from an adult in good health.

The chain couples TRBV27 to TRBJ2-1; 12 nucleotides match TRBD2. CDR3 length equals 15 residues. V shed 4 bases and J 5 bases; nucleotides not matched to a gene: 3. The germline V gene has CDR1 MNHEY and CDR2 SMNVEV (reference sequence). The DNA for the CDR3 is TGTGCCAGCAGTTCTAGCGGGAGGGGTAACAATGAGCAGTTCTTC. This codes for CASSSSGRGNNEQFF.

The chain uses TRBV5-1 and TRBJ1-1, with a possible D match to TRBD1 (5 bases). Trimming cost V 0 bases and J 1 base, with 19 bases left between them. Germline loops: CDR1 SGHRS, CDR2 YFSETQ. The CDR3 is made up of 18 amino acids. Here the CDR3 DNA reads TGCGCCAGCAGCTTGGGGGCTGGGCTGGGGCTGCGGAACACTGAAGCTTTCTTT. Encoded protein: CASSLGAGLGLRNTEAFF.

A single count supports this clone. The rearrangement joins TRBV6-5 to TRBJ2-7; possibly TRBD2 for D (5 bases). Germline values: CDR1 MNHEY, CDR2 SVGAGI. This CDR3 comprises 13 residues. The germline V and J ends were trimmed by 6 bases and 0 bases, with 9 bases remaining between them. The CDR3 bases are TGTGCCAGCAGACTTAGCGACTCCTACGAGCAGTACTTC. The encoded protein is CASRLSDSYEQYF.

V usage is TRBV19 and J usage is TRBJ2-6, with D unclear. V was cut by 7 bases and J by 2 bases, with 12 bases left in between. Germline V gene data show CDR1 as LNHDA and CDR2 as SQIVND (reference sequence). There are 15 residues in the CDR3. The CDR3 loop is CASTLRLTGANVLTF. CDR3 sequence (DNA): TGTGCCAGTACCCTACGCCTAACTGGGGCCAACGTCCTGACTTTC.

The V and J genes are TRBV4-3 and TRBJ1-2; D unresolved. Trimming shortened V by 3 bases and J by 6 bases, and 17 bases separated the two germline ends. This CDR3 contains 15 residues. Germline V gene sequence: CDR1 LGHNA, CDR2 YSLEER. The CDR3 nucleotides read TGCGCCAGCAGCCATTCACTCTGGGTAGGAGATGGCTACACCTTC. Translating it yields CASSHSLWVGDGYTF.

The chain is built from TRBV6-2 or TRBV6-3 and TRBJ2-1; D is possibly TRBD2 (5 bases). CDR3 size: 15 residues. The germline V gene encodes CDR1 MNHEY and CDR2 SVGEGT. Trimming took off 5 bases at V and 10 bases at J, with 21 bases between the two ends. The CDR3: CASSPGLNRRVEQFF. The CDR3 nucleotides are TGTGCCAGCAGTCCAGGACTTAACCGAAGGGTGGAGCAGTTCTTC.

The CDR3 here is CSVDQGVGYEQYF. The CDR3 DNA sequence: TGCAGCGTTGACCAGGGGGTGGGCTACGAGCAGTACTTC. The chain is built from TRBV29-1 and TRBJ2-7; 7 bases are shared with TRBD1. The CDR3 totals 13 residues. V lost 3 bases to trimming and J lost 3 bases; unmatched junction nucleotides: 5. CDR1 and CDR2 from the germline V gene are SQVTM and ANQGSEA.

About this clone itself: In the same sample, other DNA sequences code for this CDR3. The V call is TRBV7-9, the J call TRBJ2-7; tentatively, D is TRBD1 (6 bases). The CDR3 consists of 12 residues. In germline, CDR1 is SEHNR, CDR2 FQNEAQ (reference sequence). V lost 4 bases to trimming and J lost 3 bases, with 7 bases between them. The CDR3 bases are TGTGCCAGCAGCTCACAGGGCTACGAGCAGTACTTC. It translates to CASSSQGYEQYF.

The genes are TRBV6-2 or TRBV6-3 and TRBJ2-1; D may correspond to TRBD1 or TRBD2 (5 bases each). Germline CDR1 is MNHEY and CDR2 is SVGEGT. Trimming cost V 2 bases and J 0 bases, with 20 bases left between them. This CDR3 has 19 amino acids. CDR3 in DNA: TGTGCCAGCAGTTACGTAGGGACCTTTTATGAGGGCTCCTACAATGAGCAGTTCTTC. Residues: CASSYVGTFYEGSYNEQFF.

The chain is built from TRBV9 and TRBJ1-1; the match to TRBD1 covers 8 bases. The germline V gene encodes CDR1 SGDLS and CDR2 YYNGEE. The V and J ends lost 3 bases and 1 base, in that order; junction bases with no gene match: 2. There are 14 residues in the CDR3. CDR3 sequence: CASSAGTGNTEAFF. DNA of the CDR3: TGTGCCAGCAGCGCCGGGACAGGGAACACTGAAGCTTTCTTT.

This chain connects TRBV11-1 to TRBJ1-1; D is ambiguous. Germline V gives CDR1 SGHAT, CDR2 FQDESV (reference sequence). V lost 1 base and J 8 bases, leaving 11 bases between the germline ends. This CDR3 comprises 13 residues. CDR3: CASSLDALPEAFF. In DNA form, the CDR3 reads TGTGCCAGCAGCTTAGACGCGCTTCCAGAAGCTTTCTTT. The entire variable domain, with the rest obtained from reference TRBV11-1 and TRBJ1-1, is as follows: EAEVAQSPRYKITEKSQAVAFWCDPISGHATLYWYRQILGQGPELLVQFQDESVVDDSQLPKDRFSAERLKGVDSTLKIQPAELGDSAMYLCASSLDALPEAFFGQGTRLTVV.

The V gene is TRBV5-1, the J gene TRBJ2-5; 15 nucleotides line up with TRBD2. Per germline, CDR1 SGHRS and CDR2 YFSETQ. Germline trimming cut 5 bases from V and 2 bases from J; bases unmatched to any gene: 7. The CDR3 spans 17 residues. The CDR3 region has the DNA TGCGCCAGCAGGCGGACTAGCGGGAGGGCCCCTCAAGAGACCCAGTACTTC. This translates into CASRRTSGRAPQETQYF.

The rearrangement joins TRBV6-2 or TRBV6-3 to TRBJ2-1; 16 nucleotides line up with TRBD2. J was trimmed by 8 bases and V by 2 bases; bases with no gene match: 6. Germline values: CDR1 MNHEY, CDR2 SVGEGT. The CDR3 extends over 17 amino acids. The CDR3 spells CASSYGTSGRARDEQFF. Written as DNA, the CDR3 is TGTGCCAGCAGTTACGGGACTAGCGGGAGGGCCAGGGATGAGCAGTTCTTC.

The chain links TRBV11-3 to TRBJ2-5, with 7 nucleotides matching TRBD2. The CDR3 is 18 residues long. Germline lookup yields CDR1 SGHNT and CDR2 YENEEA. V shed 0 bases and J 4 bases; nucleotides not matched to a gene: 14. CDR3 nucleotide sequence: TGTGCCAGCAGCTTAGATCGCACCGGAGGCGGGAGAAGAGAGACCCAGTACTTC. Protein product: CASSLDRTGGGRRETQYF.

The V gene is TRBV7-3, the J gene TRBJ2-1; 9 bases line up with TRBD2. This CDR3 is 15 amino acids long. V was clipped by 2 bases and J by 6 bases; unmatched bases: 5. CDR1 and CDR2 from the germline V gene are SGHTA and FQGTGA. CDR3 sequence: CASSLAGGRRNEQFF. The CDR3 DNA reads as TGTGCCAGCAGCTTAGCGGGAGGGCGACGCAATGAGCAGTTCTTC.

V and J are TRBV28 and TRBJ2-7; 7 bases agree with TRBD2. V lost 2 bases to trimming and J lost 1 base; unmatched junction nucleotides: 8. Germline values: CDR1 MDHEN, CDR2 SYDVKM. The length of the CDR3 is 16 residues. The chain's CDR3 is CASSLGRGPLSYEQYF. CDR3 nucleotide sequence: TGTGCCAGCAGTTTAGGGAGGGGACCCCTTTCCTACGAGCAGTACTTC. Based on the CDR3 plus reference TRBV28 and TRBJ2-7, the full variable domain is DVKVTQSSRYLVKRTGEKVFLECVQDMDHENMFWYRQDPGLGLRLIYFSYDVKMKEKGDIPEGYSVSREKKERFSLILESASTNQTSMYLCASSLGRGPLSYEQYFGPGTRLTVT.

CDR3 in amino acids: CASSSRGGGAPRASNEQFF. CDR3 DNA: TGTGCCAGCAGCTCCCGGGGTGGGGGCGCCCCCAGAGCGAGCAATGAGCAGTTCTTC. The chain couples TRBV5-8 to TRBJ2-1; possible D gene TRBD1, 6 bases. This CDR3 region has 19 residues. The ends were cut back, 3 bases at V and 6 bases at J, with 28 bases in the middle. Germline V gene data show CDR1 as SGHTS and CDR2 as YDEGEE.

The V gene is TRBV15, the J gene TRBJ1-2; possibly TRBD1 for D (5 bases). The V end was cut by 9 bases, the J end by 1 base, with 15 bases between. Germline assignment: CDR1 LNHNV and CDR2 YYDKDF (reference sequence). The CDR3 has 14 amino acids. The CDR3 is CATRTLGDNYGYTF. The CDR3 bases are TGTGCCACTCGGACGCTGGGGGATAACTATGGCTACACCTTC.

V gene TRBV7-2 combines with J gene TRBJ2-1; D unresolved. Trimming cost V 4 bases and J 0 bases, with 16 bases left between them. Germline V gene lookup returns CDR1 SGHTA and CDR2 FQGNSA. CDR3 size: 17 residues. The CDR3 here is CASSSAAAGSSYNEQFF. CDR3 in DNA: TGTGCCAGCAGCTCCGCCGCCGCCGGTAGCTCCTACAATGAGCAGTTCTTC. The full variable domain, completed using reference TRBV7-2 and TRBJ2-1, is GAGVSQSPSNKVTEKGKDVELRCDPISGHTALYWYRQSLGQGLEFLIYFQGNSAPDKSGLPSDRFSAERTGGSVSTLTIQRTQQEDSAVYLCASSSAAAGSSYNEQFFGPGTRLTVL.

The chain carries TRBV7-3 and TRBJ1-5, with D maybe TRBD1 (5 bases). This CDR3 has 13 residues. Trimming took 5 bases from V and 6 from J, leaving 11 bases between them. Germline V gene sequence: CDR1 SGHTA, CDR2 FQGTGA. The CDR3 region is CASSKGVFQPQHF. The DNA for the CDR3 is TGTGCCAGCAGCAAAGGGGTTTTTCAGCCCCAGCATTTT.

The DNA for the CDR3 is TGTGCCACCAGTGCCAGGGACACCGGGGAGCTGTTTTTT. It codes for CATSARDTGELFF. J is TRBJ2-2 and V is TRBV24-1, with TRBD1 as a possible D gene (5 bases). Trimming shortened V by 5 bases and J by 3 bases, and 6 bases separated the two germline ends. CDR1 is KGHDR and CDR2 is SFDVKD in the germline V gene. The CDR3 totals 13 residues.

The chain is built from TRBV5-4 and TRBJ1-4; D perhaps matches TRBD1 (5 bases). Trimming cost V 3 bases and J 4 bases, with 13 bases left between them. The CDR3 has 15 amino acids. Germline CDR1 SGHNT, CDR2 YYREEE (reference sequence). The CDR3 reads CASSSRDGVNEKLFF. The DNA of the CDR3 is TGTGCCAGCAGCTCGCGGGACGGCGTTAATGAAAAACTGTTTTTT.

V and J are TRBV5-1 and TRBJ2-7; tentative D call: TRBD2 (6 bases). CDR3 size: 18 residues. Between the trimmed V and J ends, which lost 4 bases and 0 bases, there was a span of 23 bases. Looked up from germline, CDR1 is SGHRS and CDR2 is YFSETQ. The CDR3 sequence is CASSPGTSSLTVSYEQYF. CDR3 DNA: TGCGCCAGCAGCCCCGGGACTTCTTCCCTTACCGTCTCCTACGAGCAGTACTTC.

The chain employs TRBV18 and TRBJ1-5, with TRBD1 as a possible D gene (6 bases). The V end lost 5 bases, the J end lost 4 bases, and 12 bases lay between the germline ends. The CDR3 has 14 amino acids. Germline V gene sequence: CDR1 KGHSH, CDR2 LQKENI. The CDR3: CASSETGGNQPQHF. In DNA, the CDR3 is TGTGCCAGCTCAGAGACAGGAGGTAATCAGCCCCAGCATTTT.